The 22 T cell receptor beta chains in this list originate from one sample, sequenced in a study of cytomegalovirus exposure and HLA in healthy donors. 60 Vbeta and 13 Jbeta primers were used in PCR. This table comes from immunoSEQ multiplex PCR, and its TCRdb copy is limited to in-frame clones, with some not included. The data contain approximately 90,000 clones, approximately 76% of them seen just once; the ten biggest clones take up around 1.5%. The sample comprised PBMCs. The receptors derive from a male donor in good health and CMV-seronegative.

This chain joins TRBV7-9 and TRBJ2-5; D ambiguous. Near its end, the DNA agrees better with TRBJ2-7, so the J call may be wrong. The germline gives CDR1 SEHNR, CDR2 FQNEAQ (reference sequence). CDR3 length: 12 amino acids. In nucleotides, the CDR3 is TGTGCCAGCAGCTTAGAAGCTTACGAGCAGTACTTC. Translating it yields CASSLEAYEQYF.

The gene calls are TRBV7-9 and TRBJ2-1; 8 positions match TRBD2. The CDR3 covers 15 residues. Germline loops: CDR1 SEHNR, CDR2 FQNEAQ (reference sequence). Trimming removed 5 bases from V and 1 base from J; junction bases left unmatched: 4. In DNA, the CDR3 is TGTGCCAGCAGCCCCACGGGGGGGTCCTACAATGAGCAGTTCTTC. Translation gives CASSPTGGSYNEQFF.

This rearrangement joins TRBV6-1 to TRBJ1-4; D is unclear. Germline values: CDR1 MNHNS, CDR2 SASEGT. Trimming pared 0 bases from V and 4 bases from J, leaving 9 bases between. This CDR3 has 15 amino acids. CDR3 in DNA: TGTGCCAGCAGTGAAGCGCGCGGCATTAATGAAAAACTGTTTTTT. This codes for CASSEARGINEKLFF.

The chain joins TRBV28 to TRBJ1-1; TRBD1 might be the D (5 bases). V was trimmed by 6 bases and J by 5 bases, leaving 22 bases between them. Germline CDR1 and CDR2: MDHEN and SYDVKM. The CDR3 runs 16 residues. The CDR3 loop is CASSTLDRGIGTEAFF. CDR3 bases: TGTGCCAGCAGCACCCTTGATCGGGGGATCGGTACTGAAGCTTTCTTT. The variable domain in full, with the rest retrieved from reference TRBV28 and TRBJ1-1, is DVKVTQSSRYLVKRTGEKVFLECVQDMDHENMFWYRQDPGLGLRLIYFSYDVKMKEKGDIPEGYSVSREKKERFSLILESASTNQTSMYLCASSTLDRGIGTEAFFGQGTRLTVV.

In this sample, this clone turned up a few times. The V call is TRBV5-6, the J call TRBJ1-2, with 8 bases that match TRBD1. The V and J ends lost 0 bases and 4 bases, in that order; junction bases with no gene match: 8. CDR3 length: 16 amino acids. Germline lookup yields CDR1 SGHDT and CDR2 YYEEEE. CDR3 sequence reads: CASSLAGTGRGYGYTF. The DNA of the CDR3 is TGTGCCAGCAGCTTGGCCGGGACAGGAAGGGGCTATGGCTACACCTTC.

This chain joins TRBV9 and TRBJ2-3; D might be TRBD2 (7 bases). Germline CDR1 SGDLS, CDR2 YYNGEE. Trimming left V 2 bases short and J 3 bases short, with 16 bases between. The CDR3 runs to 16 residues. CDR3 in amino acids: CASSVFGGAETDTQYF. The CDR3 DNA reads as TGTGCCAGCAGCGTTTTTGGGGGGGCAGAAACAGATACGCAGTATTTT.

This clone showed up just a few times. The chain employs TRBV10-3 and TRBJ2-7; TRBD2 is a possible D gene (6 bases). V lost 6 bases and J 2 bases, leaving 14 bases between the germline ends. There are 14 residues in the CDR3. Germline V gene sequence: CDR1 ENHRY, CDR2 SYGVKD. The CDR3: CAIREAGRAYEQYF. The CDR3 region has the DNA TGTGCCATCAGGGAAGCGGGCAGAGCCTACGAGCAGTACTTC.

The rearrangement links TRBV19 to TRBJ2-7, with 9 positions matching TRBD2. The CDR3 is 13 amino acids. J gave up 5 bases and V 9 bases, and 8 bases lay outside the gene matches. Germline CDR1 and CDR2: LNHDA and SQIVND (reference sequence). CDR3 region: CASLPAGGNEQYF. CDR3 bases: TGTGCCAGCCTTCCAGCGGGGGGAAACGAGCAGTACTTC. Drawing the rest from reference TRBV19 and TRBJ2-7, the complete variable domain is DGGITQSPKYLFRKEGQNVTLSCEQNLNHDAMYWYRQDPGQGLRLIYYSQIVNDFQKGDIAEGYSVSREKKESFPLTVTSAQKNPTAFYLCASLPAGGNEQYFGPGTRLTVT.

V gene TRBV11-3 combines with J gene TRBJ2-3; 7 positions match TRBD1. CDR3 length equals 14 residues. Germline V gene data show CDR1 as SGHNT and CDR2 as YENEEA. J gave up 0 bases and V 6 bases, and 3 bases lay outside the gene matches. CDR3 bases: TGTGCCAGCAGTACCAGGGGGAGCACAGATACGCAGTATTTT. It translates to CASSTRGSTDTQYF.

The rearrangement joins TRBV7-9 to TRBJ1-5; a possible D gene is TRBD1 (6 bases). Between the trimmed V and J ends, which lost 2 bases and 7 bases, there was a span of 15 bases. This CDR3 spans 15 amino acids. Per germline, CDR1 SEHNR and CDR2 FQNEAQ (reference sequence). The CDR3 spells CASSLNREGIQPQHF. The CDR3 region has the DNA TGTGCCAGCAGCTTAAACAGGGAGGGAATCCAGCCCCAGCATTTT.

The chain combines TRBV7-3 with TRBJ1-1; TRBD1 agrees at 7 bases. This CDR3 has 15 residues. CDR1 is SGHTA, CDR2 FQGTGA, per germline. The trim removed 5 bases at V and 3 bases at J, leaving 9 bases unmatched. The CDR3 spells CASSLNRGRDTEAFF. CDR3 DNA sequence: TGTGCCAGCAGCCTCAATAGGGGGCGGGACACTGAAGCTTTCTTT.

The rearrangement joins TRBV10-3 to TRBJ2-5; tentative D call: TRBD2 (5 bases). Trimming stripped 4 bases from V and 5 bases from J, with 8 bases between. Germline assignment: CDR1 ENHRY and CDR2 SYGVKD. CDR3 length: 12 residues. CDR3 DNA sequence: TGTGCCATCAGTGGGACGGGGGAGACCCAGTACTTC. Amino acid sequence: CAISGTGETQYF.

The V and J genes are TRBV7-9 and TRBJ2-1, with 8 bases that match TRBD1. This CDR3 comprises 16 residues. J was trimmed by 6 bases and V by 3 bases; bases with no gene match: 10. Germline V CDR1 and CDR2: SEHNR, FQNEAQ (reference sequence). CDR3 DNA sequence: TGTGCCAGCAGCTTCAGGGGGCGCGTCGCACCCAATGAGCAGTTCTTC. Translated: CASSFRGRVAPNEQFF.

The rearrangement joins TRBV30 to TRBJ2-7; TRBD1 matches at 10 bases. The length of the CDR3 is 14 residues. Trimming took 3 bases from V and 4 from J; bases not matched to a gene: 6. Germline values: CDR1 GTSNPN, CDR2 SVGIG (reference sequence). The CDR3 is CAWRLRDRGYEQYF. CDR3 coding DNA: TGTGCCTGGAGACTCCGGGACAGGGGATACGAGCAGTACTTC.

This chain connects TRBV5-6 to TRBJ1-6, with TRBD1 matching 9 bases. The germline CDR1 and CDR2 sequences are SGHDT and YYEEEE. J was trimmed by 9 bases and V by 5 bases; bases with no gene match: 12. The CDR3 is 16 residues long. The CDR3 here is CASRIRDRARSSPLHF. The CDR3 nucleotides read TGTGCCAGCAGAATCCGGGACAGGGCTCGTAGTTCACCCCTCCACTTT.

The V and J genes are TRBV5-1 and TRBJ1-6; D is unresolved. V lost 5 bases and J 1 base, leaving 10 bases between the germline ends. The CDR3 has 15 residues. Germline CDR1 and CDR2: SGHRS and YFSETQ. CDR3 amino acids: CASRVDLSYNSPLHF. The CDR3 DNA is TGCGCCAGCAGGGTAGATTTGTCCTATAATTCACCCCTCCACTTT.

This rearrangement joins TRBV21-1 to TRBJ2-1; the table names TRBD2, a call not compared with the DNA. TRBV21-1 is a documented pseudogene. The CDR3 runs to 20 residues. CDR3 protein: CASSKAAGTSGPGPYNEQFF. The CDR3 bases are TGTGCCAGCAGCAAAGCGGCCGGGACTAGCGGACCCGGTCCCTACAATGAGCAGTTCTTC.

V gene TRBV2 combines with J gene TRBJ1-1, with 10 bases matching TRBD1. V lost 7 bases and J lost 14; bases outside the gene matches: 19. CDR3 size: 15 residues. CDR1 and CDR2 (germline): SNHLY, FYNNEI. The CDR3 region has the DNA TGTGCCAGCACGGGTATAGGAATTGGGACAGGGGCTAAATTCTTT. As protein: CASTGIGIGTGAKFF. Filled out from reference TRBV2 and TRBJ1-1, the complete variable domain reads EPEVTQTPSHQVTQMGQEVILRCVPISNHLYFYWYRQILGQKVEFLVSFYNNEISEKSEIFDDQFSVERPDGSNFTLKIRSTKLEDSAMYFCASTGIGIGTGAKFFGQGTRLTVV.

This rearrangement joins TRBV5-1 to TRBJ1-1; D not resolved. Between the trimmed V and J ends, which lost 4 bases and 1 base, there was a span of 14 bases. Looked up from germline, CDR1 is SGHRS and CDR2 is YFSETQ. This CDR3 is built from 15 residues. The CDR3 is CASSLSGSGNTEAFF. The CDR3 nucleotides read TGCGCCAGCAGCCTTTCCGGCTCGGGGAACACTGAAGCTTTCTTT.

The chain combines TRBV27 with TRBJ1-2, with D possibly matching TRBD1 (6 bases). The CDR3 is 15 amino acids. V was cut by 0 bases and J by 4 bases, with 12 bases left in between. Germline CDR1 reads MNHEY; CDR2 reads SMNVEV (reference sequence). CDR3 loop: CASSLSGGLGYGYTF. Written as DNA, the CDR3 is TGTGCCAGCAGTTTATCGGGGGGGCTGGGCTATGGCTACACCTTC.

This chain joins TRBV5-4 and TRBJ2-3; 8 bases line up with TRBD2. The CDR3 sequence is 14 residues long. CDR1 and CDR2 from the germline V gene are SGHNT and YYREEE (reference sequence). Trimming removed 4 bases from V and 6 bases from J; junction bases left unmatched: 7. In DNA form, the CDR3 reads TGTGCCAGCAGCCGTTACGGGGGGGACGATACGCAGTATTTT. This translates into CASSRYGGDDTQYF.

The J gene is TRBJ1-1, the V gene TRBV7-2; D gene ambiguous. CDR3 length: 16 amino acids. Germline V gene data show CDR1 as SGHTA and CDR2 as FQGNSA. Trimming stripped 2 bases from V and 3 bases from J, with 16 bases between. CDR3 sequence: CASSLKRYTADTEAFF. The CDR3 DNA reads TGTGCCAGCAGCTTAAAGCGGTACACTGCGGACACTGAAGCTTTCTTT.